The entry below describes one TCR beta chain. The antigen is not known. Before the COVID-19 pandemic, during about 2011-2019, CD4+ T cells were taken from unexposed donors. After around nine days of culture, CD4+ T cells were isolated. Unexposed-donor CD4+ T cells were probed with SARS-CoV-2 S/N and four cold-coronavirus spikes, cells permitting. The data belong to a study of CD4 T cells in relation to SARS-CoV-2 and coronaviruses. On the study more broadly: TCR beta CDR3s were sequenced after roughly nine-day antigen culture of PBMCs.

The CDR3 consists of 13 residues. Trimming shortened V by 4 bases and J by 3 bases, and 7 bases separated the two germline ends. Some clones are missing from TCRdb's copy, which holds only in-frame ones; the method was immunoSEQ multiplex PCR. The data show 18,000 or so clones, around 80% seen once. This TCR came from a human donor in good health. The material sequenced was CD4+ T cells from PBMCs, cultured in vitro. The chain recombines TRBV12-3 or TRBV12-4 with TRBJ2-1; D perhaps matches TRBD2 (6 bases). In nucleotides, the CDR3 is TGTGCCAGCAGTTGGCGGGGCTACAATGAGCAGTTCTTC. Translating it yields CASSWRGYNEQFF.